This TCR beta chain is from a study of tumor-infiltrating lymphocytes in primary liver carcinoma. Study-wide findings and caveats: Overlap in tumor-adjacent and tumor-blood pairs fell below that of tumor region pairs.

The source material, about 19-30 mg of unsorted bulk tissue, was used to co-extract RNA and DNA. Whichever tumor sample was examined, it had over 75% viable tumor cells. The input was around 500 ng total RNA; TCR beta cDNA was made from it with a constant-region primer. Construction of TCR beta libraries relied on three successive nested multiplex PCR rounds employing slightly modified ARM-PCR. A C-beta reverse primer and TRBV1-TRBV30 forward primers served in each of the first two PCR rounds, at around 10 cycles apiece. TCRdb analysed the multiplex PCR reads with MiXCR anew, one entry per CDR3 protein. Of roughly 30,000 distinct CDR3 sequences listed, roughly 78% are singletons. This CDR3 has 16 amino acids. Germline CDR1 is SGHAT and CDR2 is FQDESV (reference sequence). Concerning this clonotype: As yet, its antigen is unknown. This may stem from a read error, because a much larger clone lies one nucleotide away.

The specimen was liver tumor tissue from sampling region 3. Subset specified: tumor region T3, left-lateral pole. The rearrangement joins TRBV11-1 to TRBJ1-1; TRBD1 aligns across 8 bases. This receptor was obtained from a woman aged 25 to 39 with primary liver carcinoma and hepatitis B virus infection. The CDR3, as DNA: TGTGCCAGCAGCCCCCGGACAGGGATCGGGAACACTGAAGCTGTCTTT. It specifies CASSPRTGIGNTEAVF.